A single sample is the source of the 20 T cell receptor beta chains below, sequenced in a study of cytotoxic CD8 clonotypes in ibrutinib-treated CLL. Sequencing used immunoSEQ multiplex PCR; TCRdb keeps in-frame clones, though not all of them. The repertoire consists of approximately 100,000 clones, with over 60% occurring once and the leading ten covering under 30%. Sequencing was performed on PBMCs, taken after 24 months of ibrutinib treatment. All receptors derive from a human donor with chronic lymphocytic leukemia.

This rearrangement joins TRBV6-1 to TRBJ1-2; D remains unclear. The CDR3 runs to 15 residues. V was clipped by 1 base and J by 1 base, with 10 bases between them. Germline V gives CDR1 MNHNS, CDR2 SASEGT. Here the CDR3 reads CASSEGSRYNYGYTF. CDR3 DNA sequence: TGTGCCAGCAGTGAAGGCAGCCGATATAACTATGGCTACACCTTC.

The V call is TRBV7-3, the J call TRBJ2-6; D unclear. Between the trimmed V and J ends, which lost 4 bases and 4 bases, there was a span of 11 bases. The CDR3 sequence is 15 residues long. Per the germline V gene, CDR1 is SGHTA and CDR2 is FQGTGA. Here the CDR3 DNA reads TGTGCCAGCAGCTCCCGACGTTTGGGGGCCAACGTCCTGACTTTC. It is translated as CASSSRRLGANVLTF.

This clone was detected only once. This rearrangement joins TRBV6-4 to TRBJ2-3; perhaps TRBD1 as D (6 bases). This CDR3 spans 16 amino acids. The V end lost 0 bases, the J end lost 2 bases, and 12 bases lay between the germline ends. Germline assignment: CDR1 MRHNA and CDR2 SNTAGT. The CDR3 DNA reads TGTGCCAGCAGTGACTCTCCAGGGGCATCCACAGATACGCAGTATTTT. It codes for CASSDSPGASTDTQYF.

This clone is deemed medium-sized. An end of the junction differs from the germline gene, which may be a read error. The chain employs TRBV7-7 and TRBJ2-1; D remains unclear. The CDR3 is 13 amino acids. CDR1 and CDR2 from the germline V gene are SSHAT and FNYEAQ (reference sequence). CDR3 nucleotide sequence: TGTGCTAGCAGCTTAGTGGCACGCAATGAGCAGTTCTTC. Protein: CASSLVARNEQFF. Variable domain in full (rest from reference TRBV7-7 and TRBJ2-1): GAGVSQSPRYKVTKRGQDVTLRCDPISSHATLYWYQQALGQGPEFLTYFNYEAQPDKSGLPSDRFSAERPEGSISTLTIQRTEQRDSAMYRCASSLVARNEQFFGPGTRLTVL.

The rearrangement joins TRBV7-9 to TRBJ2-3; 13 bases align to TRBD2. Germline-derived CDR1 and CDR2 are SEHNR and FQNEAQ (reference sequence). There are 17 residues in the CDR3. V was pared by 5 bases and J by 3 bases, with 8 bases of the junction left unmatched. The CDR3 bases are TGTGCCAGCAGCCCCGGACTAGCGGGGGCTCGAACAGATACGCAGTATTTT. It specifies CASSPGLAGARTDTQYF.

This clone was seen a few times. DNA for the CDR3: TGTGCCAGCAGCGTAAGGACTTCCTCCTACAATGAGCAGTTCTTC. Translating gives CASSVRTSSYNEQFF. The chain has TRBV9 and TRBJ2-1, with D possibly TRBD2 on 5 matching bases. V lost 1 base to trimming and J lost 0 bases, with 8 bases between them. CDR1 and CDR2 (germline): SGDLS, YYNGEE. This CDR3 is built from 15 residues.

J is TRBJ2-3 and V is TRBV2; TRBD2 aligns across 7 bases. This CDR3 spans 17 amino acids. Germline CDR1 and CDR2: SNHLY and FYNNEI. The V gene end was trimmed by 5 bases and the J gene end by 0 bases; junction bases not matched to a gene: 11. This CDR3 is CASSPEKLASSTDTQYF. CDR3 sequence (DNA): TGTGCCAGCAGTCCGGAAAAACTAGCGTCTAGCACAGATACGCAGTATTTT.

This chain joins TRBV27 and TRBJ2-3; D uncertain. Trimming pared 3 bases from V and 2 bases from J, leaving 6 bases between. CDR3 length: 13 amino acids. Germline CDR1 MNHEY, CDR2 SMNVEV (reference sequence). The DNA of the CDR3 is TGTGCCAGCAGTTTGCTGAACACAGATACGCAGTATTTT. Its protein product is CASSLLNTDTQYF.

The J gene is TRBJ2-3, the V gene TRBV29-1, with a tentative D call TRBD2 (5 bases). CDR3 length: 12 residues. Germline lookup yields CDR1 SQVTM and CDR2 ANQGSEA. Trimming stripped 6 bases from V and 2 bases from J, with 9 bases between. The CDR3 is CSVRENTDTQYF. For the CDR3, the DNA is TGCAGCGTCCGGGAAAACACAGATACGCAGTATTTT.

This clone was seen a handful of times. The V gene is TRBV9, the J gene TRBJ1-2; maybe TRBD1 (5 bases). This CDR3 is built from 12 residues. Trimming removed 4 bases at V and 7 bases at J, with 11 bases between. Germline loops: CDR1 SGDLS, CDR2 YYNGEE. CDR3 loop: CASSQRDSGYTF. CDR3 nucleotides: TGTGCCAGCAGCCAGCGGGACTCTGGCTACACCTTC.

In this sample, this clone turned up a few times. This rearrangement joins TRBV19 to TRBJ1-1; D ambiguous. The CDR3 sequence is 11 residues long. V dropped 4 bases and J dropped 11 bases, with 11 bases sitting between them. Germline CDR1 LNHDA, CDR2 SQIVND (reference sequence). The CDR3 DNA is TGTGCCAGTAGTACTCCCAGGAGGGCTTTCTTT. Translating gives CASSTPRRAFF.

The chain employs TRBV27 and TRBJ1-5; 7 nucleotides align to TRBD1. This CDR3 has 18 residues. The V segment lost 6 bases and the J segment 5 bases; nucleotides outside the gene matches: 19. CDR1 MNHEY and CDR2 SMNVEV come from the germline V gene (reference sequence). The CDR3: CASSTLPGQQPPYQPQHF. In DNA, the CDR3 is TGTGCCAGCAGCACGTTACCGGGACAGCAACCCCCCTATCAGCCCCAGCATTTT.

V and J are TRBV5-1 and TRBJ2-3, with D perhaps matching TRBD1 (5 bases). The CDR3 has 13 amino acids. Germline V gene lookup returns CDR1 SGHRS and CDR2 YFSETQ. The V and J ends lost 4 bases and 2 bases respectively, with 8 bases between them. DNA for the CDR3: TGCGCCAGCAGCAAAGGGGTCACAGATACGCAGTATTTT. Amino acid sequence: CASSKGVTDTQYF.

This chain links TRBV30 with TRBJ1-1; 8 positions match TRBD1. Looked up from germline, CDR1 is GTSNPN and CDR2 is SVGIG (reference sequence). CDR3 length: 12 residues. V dropped 5 bases and J dropped 1; count of bases not matched to a gene: 0. This CDR3 reads CAWDRGNTEAFF. CDR3 nucleotide sequence: TGTGCCTGGGACAGGGGGAACACTGAAGCTTTCTTT.

The J gene is TRBJ2-3, the V gene TRBV29-1; 7 positions agree with TRBD1. CDR1 and CDR2 (germline): SQVTM, ANQGSEA. The CDR3 is 12 residues long. CDR3 DNA: TGCAGTATAACGAGGGGGCGGGATACGCAGTATTTT. Translation: CSITRGRDTQYF.

The chain combines TRBV30 with TRBJ1-5, with D unresolved. This CDR3 contains 14 residues. The germline CDR1 and CDR2 sequences are GTSNPN and SVGIG (reference sequence). V was trimmed by 2 bases and J by 3 bases, leaving 11 bases between them. CDR3 nucleotides: TGTGCCTGGAGTCGATCAGGTTACAATCAGCCCCAGCATTTT. Its protein is CAWSRSGYNQPQHF.

The chain is built from TRBV5-1 and TRBJ2-1, with 10 bases identical to TRBD2. This CDR3 comprises 16 residues. Trimming cost V 0 bases and J 1 base; bases outside gene matches: 1. From germline, CDR1 is SGHRS and CDR2 YFSETQ. The CDR3 DNA is TGCGCCAGCAGCTTGGCAGCGGGAGGGTCCTACAATGAGCAGTTCTTC. Translation gives CASSLAAGGSYNEQFF.

This clone was picked up a small number of times. The CDR3 loop is CASSLRRVRNQPQHF. The CDR3 DNA reads as TGTGCCAGCAGCTTGAGGAGGGTTAGGAATCAGCCCCAGCATTTT. The rearrangement links TRBV5-6 to TRBJ1-5; D remains ambiguous. Germline V gene sequence: CDR1 SGHDT, CDR2 YYEEEE. Trimming removed 1 base at V and 4 bases at J, with 12 bases between. The CDR3 sequence is 15 residues long.

With regard to this clone: The junction shows a germline mismatch at one end, possibly a read error. The chain couples TRBV4-1 to TRBJ2-1, with a possible D match to TRBD2 (6 bases). This CDR3 has 13 residues. Per the germline V gene, CDR1 is MGHRA and CDR2 is YSYEKL. The CDR3 loop is CASSLPQRDEQFF. The CDR3 DNA reads TGTGCCAGCAGCCTCCCCCAGCGGGATGAGCAGTTCTTC.

The rearrangement links TRBV7-2 to TRBJ1-3; weak D call: TRBD1 (5 bases). The CDR3 loop spans 15 amino acids. Germline V gene lookup returns CDR1 SGHTA and CDR2 FQGNSA. The ends were cut back, 5 bases at V and 5 bases at J, with 16 bases in the middle. The DNA of the CDR3 is TGTGCCAGCAGCATATTACAGGCACGTAGAAACACCATATATTTT. Its translation is CASSILQARRNTIYF.